The clone carrying this T cell receptor beta chain was observed many times. The target antigen is unknown. Unmatched junction bases numbered 1, after V lost 6 bases and J lost 7 bases. Germline V gene sequence: CDR1 MGHDK, CDR2 SYGVNS. The CDR3 spans 12 residues. The sample is drawn from a study of T-cell reconstitution after alpha-beta-depleted transplantation in children. Study conclusions and caveats: After transplant, at about two months, alpha-beta T cells were reportedly derived from several hundred expanded graft clones. T-cell counts and diversity at one year post-transplant came mainly from newly produced T cells. There were some patients whose high TCRbeta diversity at day 60 came from surviving recipient T cells and thymic progenitors.

The TCRbeta library incorporated unique molecular identifiers. TCRdb re-called the PCR reads through MiXCR, storing one row per CDR3 protein. The sample lists about 240,000 distinct CDR3 sequences, about 25% occurring once. The chain links TRBV25-1 to TRBJ1-2; 11 bases map to TRBD1. Sequences were derived from PBMCs, sampled before TCRalphabeta/CD19-depleted stem cell transplant. The receptor was derived from a girl aged 2 to 9 with Fanconi anemia, due to receive a stem cell transplant. CDR3: CASRGQGGGYTF. The CDR3 region has the DNA TGTGCCAGCAGGGGACAGGGGGGTGGCTACACCTTC.